Detailed here is one T cell receptor (beta chain). Its cognate antigen has yet to be identified. Per-nucleotide qualities are absent, and no much larger clonotype sits a single base away. This entry is derived from a study of T cell responses to AZD1222 COVID-19 vaccine (dated by TCRdb to the early 2020s). Study-wide context: AZD1222 recipients with second doses at about 4 weeks or about 12 weeks were pooled, because spike-specific TCR depth and breadth did not differ between schedules. Trial participants were enrolled into age subgroups of 18-55, 56-69 and 70-plus years, which contained approximately 150, 30 and 60 TCR-sequenced participants, respectively. A total of 230 to 250 trial participants underwent TCR sequencing, of whom 207 received two doses of AZD1222 and about 25 received two doses of the MenACWY control vaccine.

The study at large found these results: In the small 56-69-year group, the increase in depth fell short of significance, most likely because of low power. After two AZD1222 doses, both the breadth and the depth of spike-specific TCRs were significantly higher than at day 0 and than in MenACWY recipients. The whole spike protein was spanned by vaccine-associated CD4 TCRs, and dominant responses were seen in regions 160-218 and 743-854. No day 14 peak-response samples were available, so repertoires were characterized only after the peak T cell response. Epitopes outside the regions mutated in the B.1.351 and B.1.1.7 variants were reportedly recognized by nearly half of the unique spike-specific TCRs. Conclusions about previously exposed vaccinees were limited because only six AZD1222 recipients were SARS-CoV-2 seropositive at baseline. Participants were mostly white British, with more females than males. The authors suggested clonal diversity may have been underestimated.

The CDR3 regions of human TCRbeta chains were analyzed by immunosequencing. The authors processed their data as follows. TCRs in the repertoires were compared against a reference library of SARS-CoV-2-specific TCRs that had been generated with the MIRA antigen-specificity platform. Breadth was defined as the fraction of unique TCRs that were SARS-CoV-2-associated, and depth was defined as the fraction of total T cells that were SARS-CoV-2-associated. Each spike-specific TCR was assigned to its reactive spike region and to a CD4 or CD8 class using the MIRA data. Log10-transformed breadth and depth values were compared by one-way ANOVA with Sidak's multiple comparisons tests. TCRdb limited this immuneACCESS table to in-frame rearrangements with V and J called. A share of clones is missing; checked studies link under half to unresolved V genes, and the rest is unexplained. V and J calls and clone size follow that table, whereas D and trimming were derived from the DNA. The sample profile shows about 120,000 clones; roughly 89% of them were found once. The ten biggest clones cover about 5.2% of the sample.

In the paper's terms, the time point label means: baseline before first vaccination. Vaccinee samples came from UK trials COV001 and COV002, including a single-blind randomized controlled phase 2/3 trial of AZD1222 (ChAdOx1 nCoV-19) in healthy adults. Trial participant PBMC samples were collected at day 0 and day 28 after the second dose for TCRbeta chain sequencing. According to the germline V gene (reference sequence), CDR1 reads SGHAT and CDR2 reads FQDESV. The cysteine opens and the phenylalanine closes a CDR3 of 13 amino acids. CDR3 DNA only is kept here, 39 bases in frame from base 1. Trimming removed 5 bases from V and 8 bases from J, leaving 10 bases between the germline ends.

Material: peripheral blood, obtained on day 0 of AZD1222 vaccination. This chain is built from TRBV11-1 and TRBJ1-6; TRBD1 is a possible D gene, resting on 6 matching bases. The origin of this receptor is an adult in good health. This receptor carries the CDR3 CASSERQDSPLHF. At the DNA level, the sequence is TGTGCCAGCAGCGAAAGACAGGATTCACCCCTCCACTTT.